The rows below give T cell receptor beta chains drawn from one sample of a study of T-cell reconstitution after alpha-beta-depleted transplantation in children. TCRdb processed the PCR reads anew with MiXCR; each CDR3 protein has one entry. The table has some 390,000 distinct CDR3 sequences, 20% seen once. The sample consisted of PBMCs from the stem cell graft donor, taken from the stem cell graft. These receptors were collected from a human donor who donated a stem cell graft to a child with acute myeloid leukemia. Both conserved end residues are part of each CDR3. Fields, in order: D gene, J gene, V gene, clone size, CDR3 protein, CDR3 DNA. D genes are given only for firm matches. Part of the rows lack a size; the others show once, few, many or a class for expanded clones.

.,TRBJ2-5,TRBV11-2,.,CASSLTTLETQYF,TGTGCCAGCAGCTTAACTACCTTAGAGACCCAGTACTTC
.,TRBJ2-1,TRBV7-3,many,CASSHTGTDFYNEQFF,TGTGCCAGCAGCCACACCGGGACGGACTTTTACAATGAGCAGTTCTTC
TRBD2,TRBJ2-1,TRBV9,.,CASTSTPGLAGVSSYNEQFF,TGTGCCAGCACTTCGACTCCGGGACTAGCGGGGGTGAGCTCCTACAATGAGCAGTTCTTC
TRBD1,TRBJ2-3,TRBV6-1,few,CASSPAWTGGGTDTQYF,TGTGCCAGCAGCCCAGCATGGACAGGGGGAGGCACAGATACGCAGTATTTT
.,TRBJ2-1,TRBV3-1,.,CASSQMLETDEQFF,TGTGCCAGCAGCCAAATGCTCGAGACGGATGAGCAGTTCTTC
TRBD2,TRBJ2-3,TRBV9,few,CASSVGTSGRAADTQYF,TGTGCCAGCAGCGTGGGGACTAGCGGGAGGGCCGCAGATACGCAGTATTTT
.,TRBJ2-7,TRBV4-1,few,CASSQVQIGTSYEQYF,TGCGCCAGCAGCCAAGTTCAGATAGGGACCTCCTACGAGCAGTACTTC
.,TRBJ2-3,TRBV7-2,few,CASSLVYTDTQYF,TGTGCCAGCAGCTTAGTTTACACAGATACGCAGTATTTT
TRBD1,TRBJ2-3,TRBV12-3/TRBV12-4,.,CASSPTYGTGISTDTQYF,TGTGCCAGCAGTCCAACCTACGGGACAGGGATCAGCACAGATACGCAGTATTTT
TRBD1,TRBJ1-5,TRBV10-3,.,CATSRSQGGISNQPQHF,TGTGCCACTAGCCGATCACAGGGGGGAATTAGCAATCAGCCCCAGCATTTT
.,TRBJ2-3,TRBV20-1,many,CSARVSTGNTDTQYF,TGCAGTGCTAGAGTATCAACGGGAAACACAGATACGCAGTATTTT
TRBD1,TRBJ2-7,TRBV4-1,few,CASSQEGTGNYEQYF,TGCGCCAGCAGCCAAGAAGGGACAGGGAACTACGAGCAGTACTTC
.,TRBJ2-1,TRBV29-1,.,CSVYRLDEQFF,TGCAGCGTCTACAGGCTCGATGAGCAGTTCTTC
.,TRBJ2-6,TRBV20-1,many,CSARVQWGANVLTF,TGCAGTGCTAGAGTTCAGTGGGGGGCCAACGTCCTGACTTTC
TRBD1,TRBJ2-7,TRBV7-9,few,CASSLARDRVYEQYF,TGTGCCAGCAGCTTAGCCCGGGACAGGGTCTACGAGCAGTACTTC
TRBD2,TRBJ2-7,TRBV6-5,.,CASSYLPVAGGSYEQYF,TGTGCCAGCAGTTACCTCCCGGTAGCGGGAGGGTCCTACGAGCAGTACTTC
.,TRBJ1-1,TRBV20-1,few,CSARDNGYTEAFF,TGCAGTGCTAGGGATAACGGGTACACTGAAGCTTTCTTT
.,TRBJ2-3,TRBV20-1,.,CSARERGSDTQYF,TGCAGTGCTAGAGAGAGGGGTTCAGATACGCAGTATTTT
TRBD1,TRBJ2-7,TRBV6-5,many,CASTEDRGYEQYF,TGTGCCAGCACCGAGGACAGGGGATACGAGCAGTACTTC
TRBD1,TRBJ2-7,TRBV5-5,.,CASSTVTGVGIYEQYF,TGTGCCAGCAGCACCGTTACAGGGGTCGGGATCTACGAGCAGTACTTC
TRBD2,TRBJ2-3,TRBV11-2,.,CASSLTGLAAHSTDTQYF,TGTGCCAGCAGCTTAACCGGACTAGCGGCACATAGCACAGATACGCAGTATTTT
.,TRBJ2-3,TRBV7-2,once,CASSLQISSDTQYF,TGTGCCAGCAGCTTACAGATTAGCTCAGATACGCAGTATTTT
.,TRBJ2-5,TRBV10-2,few,CASNLQGPQETQYF,TGCGCCAGCAACCTCCAGGGTCCCCAAGAGACCCAGTACTTC
.,TRBJ2-7,TRBV5-1,few,CASSLTRTPSYEQYF,TGCGCCAGCAGCTTGACACGGACACCCTCCTACGAGCAGTACTTC
.,TRBJ2-7,TRBV5-1,.,CASSFGPSTYEQYF,TGCGCCAGCAGCTTCGGGCCAAGTACCTACGAGCAGTACTTC
TRBD2,TRBJ2-1,TRBV11-3,.,CASSANTGLAINEQFF,TGTGCCAGCAGCGCCAACACGGGACTAGCGATCAATGAGCAGTTCTTC
TRBD2,TRBJ2-7,TRBV7-9,many,CASSFGTSGSEQYF,TGTGCCAGCAGTTTTGGGACTAGCGGGTCCGAGCAGTACTTC
TRBD2,TRBJ2-1,TRBV3-1,.,CASSPLTSGHEQFF,TGTGCCAGCAGCCCTCTGACTAGCGGGCATGAGCAGTTCTTC
.,TRBJ2-5,TRBV6-6,few,CASRRFGETQYF,TGTGCCAGCAGGAGGTTCGGAGAGACCCAGTACTTC
.,TRBJ1-1,TRBV10-3,.,CAISETELNTEAFF,TGTGCCATCAGTGAGACAGAATTGAACACTGAAGCTTTCTTT
.,TRBJ2-1,TRBV15,.,CATSRTLAARVEQFF,TGTGCCACCAGCAGGACGTTAGCGGCGAGAGTTGAGCAGTTCTTC
.,TRBJ2-5,TRBV12-3/TRBV12-4,few,CASSRGWETQYF,TGTGCCAGCAGTCGGGGCTGGGAGACCCAGTACTTC
.,TRBJ2-5,TRBV25-1,few,CASSEYFGSQETQYF,TGTGCCAGCAGTGAATATTTTGGTAGTCAAGAGACCCAGTACTTC
.,TRBJ2-3,TRBV12-3/TRBV12-4,many,CASSLGGSGTDTQYF,TGTGCCAGCAGTTTGGGGGGTAGTGGCACAGATACGCAGTATTTT
.,TRBJ2-2,TRBV29-1,many,CSVEGGVTGELFF,TGCAGCGTTGAAGGTGGGGTTACCGGGGAGCTGTTTTTT
.,TRBJ2-1,TRBV28,.,CASSLWDVEFNEQFF,TGTGCCAGCAGTTTATGGGACGTGGAATTCAATGAGCAGTTCTTC
.,TRBJ2-1,TRBV5-4,many,CASSGSWALNEQFF,TGTGCCAGCAGCGGGAGCTGGGCCCTCAATGAGCAGTTCTTC
.,TRBJ2-3,TRBV7-6,.,CASSFQSFTDTQYF,TGTGCCAGCAGCTTTCAGTCGTTCACAGATACGCAGTATTTT
.,TRBJ1-1,TRBV20-1,.,CSAREGGNTEAFF,TGCAGTGCTAGAGAGGGGGGGAACACTGAAGCTTTCTTT
TRBD1,TRBJ1-2,TRBV10-3,.,CAISRQDRGGYGYTF,TGTGCCATCAGTCGCCAGGACAGGGGCGGGTATGGCTACACCTTC
.,TRBJ2-2,TRBV19,.,CASRAQGGDGELFF,TGTGCCAGCCGTGCTCAGGGAGGTGACGGGGAGCTGTTTTTT
TRBD2,TRBJ2-1,TRBV20-1,.,CSATPRLAGVSYEQFF,TGCAGTGCTACGCCGCGACTAGCGGGAGTTTCCTATGAGCAGTTCTTC
TRBD1,TRBJ2-7,TRBV29-1,many,CSVGRTGAMGEQYF,TGCAGCGTTGGGAGGACAGGGGCCATGGGGGAGCAGTACTTC
TRBD2,TRBJ2-5,TRBV6-2/TRBV6-3,few,CASSYSMSSGWETQYF,TGTGCCAGCAGTTACTCGATGTCTAGCGGCTGGGAGACCCAGTACTTC
TRBD1,TRBJ2-3,TRBV25-1,.,CASTPDRVRDTQYF,TGTGCCAGCACCCCTGACAGGGTCCGCGATACGCAGTATTTT
TRBD2,TRBJ2-3,TRBV12-3/TRBV12-4,.,CASTTSGLTDTQYF,TGTGCCAGCACGACTAGCGGACTCACAGATACGCAGTATTTT
TRBD1,TRBJ2-5,TRBV6-5,.,CASSYYRGPRETQYF,TGTGCCAGCAGTTACTACAGGGGGCCTCGGGAGACCCAGTACTTC
TRBD1,TRBJ2-1,TRBV6-6,.,CASNPPGQAHQFF,TGTGCCAGCAATCCTCCGGGACAGGCCCATCAGTTCTTC
TRBD2,TRBJ2-1,TRBV7-2,.,CASSLGAGGSYNEQFF,TGTGCCAGCAGCTTAGGAGCGGGAGGATCCTACAATGAGCAGTTCTTC
TRBD1,TRBJ2-1,TRBV5-1,few,CASSPGQFYNEQFF,TGCGCCAGCAGCCCGGGACAGTTCTACAATGAGCAGTTCTTC
.,TRBJ2-5,TRBV20-1,.,CSAIVLSSQETQYF,TGCAGTGCTATTGTTTTGAGTTCGCAAGAGACCCAGTACTTC
.,TRBJ1-4,TRBV20-1,few,CSAPVFGEKLFF,TGCAGTGCCCCGGTTTTCGGTGAAAAACTGTTTTTT
TRBD1,TRBJ2-1,TRBV25-1,few,CASRNSGGDRIGNEQFF,TGTGCCAGCAGGAACAGCGGCGGGGACAGGATCGGCAATGAGCAGTTCTTC
TRBD2,TRBJ2-1,TRBV7-3,few,CASSSTSSGAYNEQFF,TGTGCCAGCAGCTCAACATCTAGCGGGGCCTACAATGAGCAGTTCTTC
TRBD2,TRBJ2-1,TRBV7-2,.,CASSLAGAGGWNEQFF,TGTGCCAGCAGCTTAGCAGGAGCGGGAGGGTGGAATGAGCAGTTCTTC